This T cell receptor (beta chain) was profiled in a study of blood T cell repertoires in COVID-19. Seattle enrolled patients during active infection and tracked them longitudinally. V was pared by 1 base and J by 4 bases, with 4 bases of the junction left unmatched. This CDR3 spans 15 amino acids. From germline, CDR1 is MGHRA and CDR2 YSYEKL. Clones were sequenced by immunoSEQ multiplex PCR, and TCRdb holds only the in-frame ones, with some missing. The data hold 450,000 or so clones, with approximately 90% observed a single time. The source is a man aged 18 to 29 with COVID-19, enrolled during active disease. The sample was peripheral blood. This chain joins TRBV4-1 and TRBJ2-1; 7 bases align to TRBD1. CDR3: CASSQVTGSYNEQFF. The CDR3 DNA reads TGCGCCAGCAGCCAAGTGACAGGGAGTTACAATGAGCAGTTCTTC.